The 6 T cell receptor beta chains presented below share a single source sample, sequenced in a study of CD8+CD57+ T cells in acquired aplastic anemia. Sequenced patients had shown CD8+CD57+ cell expansion by flow cytometry. The template used for profiling TCR beta VDJ and CDR3 was genomic DNA. TCRdb processed the reads anew with MiXCR; each CDR3 protein has one entry. The profile covers 250,000 to 300,000 distinct CDR3 sequences, with approximately 57% appearing a single time and 1% to 1.5% taken by the ten largest. The sequencing sample was made of sorted CD4+, CD8+, or CD8+CD57+ T cells (not recorded which) from PBMCs. The receptors originated from a human donor with aplastic anemia.

This clonotype was found many times. V gene TRBV19 combines with J gene TRBJ1-2, with D unresolved. The germline V and J ends were trimmed by 6 bases and 2 bases, with 13 bases remaining between them. The CDR3 covers 14 residues. CDR1 and CDR2 (germline): LNHDA, SQIVND (reference sequence). The CDR3 DNA follows: TGTGCCAGTAGGGACGTGGGTTTAAACTATGGCTACACCTTC. It encodes CASRDVGLNYGYTF. Full variable domain (rest looked up from reference TRBV19 and TRBJ1-2): DGGITQSPKYLFRKEGQNVTLSCEQNLNHDAMYWYRQDPGQGLRLIYYSQIVNDFQKGDIAEGYSVSREKKESFPLTVTSAQKNPTAFYLCASRDVGLNYGYTFGSGTRLTVV.

V and J are TRBV5-1 and TRBJ1-2; the match to TRBD1 covers 9 bases. Germline V CDR1 and CDR2: SGHRS, YFSETQ. The CDR3 is made up of 18 amino acids. The ends lost 6 bases at V and 0 bases at J; junction bases unmatched: 15. The CDR3 DNA follows: TGCGCCAGCATCCTTGCCGGGACAGGGACTTTAGCTAACTATGGCTACACCTTC. Translated, it gives CASILAGTGTLANYGYTF.

The CDR3 loop reads CASSISAGDTIYF. CDR3 bases: TGTGCCAGTAGTATAAGCGCTGGGGACACCATATATTTT. V usage is TRBV19 and J usage is TRBJ1-3, with D unresolved. V dropped 2 bases and J dropped 8 bases, with 10 bases sitting between them. Germline V CDR1 and CDR2: LNHDA, SQIVND (reference sequence). The CDR3 has 13 residues.

This clonotype was detected ten times or more. The chain recombines TRBV12-5 with TRBJ2-1; D unclear. The CDR3 consists of 13 residues. V was clipped by 0 bases and J by 6 bases, with 6 bases between them. Germline V lookup: CDR1 LGHNT, CDR2 FRNRAP. The CDR3 reads CASGLVPGNEQFF. The CDR3, as DNA: TGTGCTAGTGGTTTGGTACCGGGCAATGAGCAGTTCTTC.

The chain carries TRBV10-3 and TRBJ1-6; the D is unclear. Germline assignment: CDR1 ENHRY and CDR2 SYGVKD. The CDR3 has 16 residues. V lost 0 bases, J lost 9 bases, and 15 bases lay in between. This CDR3 reads CAISESVPRSRSPLHF. Here the CDR3 DNA reads TGTGCCATCAGTGAGTCGGTACCCAGATCCCGTTCACCCCTCCACTTT.

This clonotype has at least ten counts. The V call is TRBV5-5, the J call TRBJ2-5; D is unresolved. Trimming pared 0 bases from V and 3 bases from J, leaving 6 bases between. The CDR3 sequence is 13 residues long. The germline V gene encodes CDR1 SGHKS and CDR2 YYEKEE (reference sequence). The DNA for the CDR3 is TGTGCCAGCAGCTTGGCTGGAAAAGAGACCCAGTACTTC. Amino acids: CASSLAGKETQYF.